This entry lists 2 T cell receptor beta chains sequenced from one sample in a study of T cells in Graves' hyperthyroidism and ophthalmopathy. Authors of the study amplified TCR beta CDR3 regions from RNA transcripts. RT-PCR in the first round (using the HTBI primer set) targeted the TCR CDR3. One entry per CDR3 protein, called by TCRdb with MiXCR from the multiplex PCR reads. The table lists a few hundred thousand distinct CDR3 sequences, roughly 15% of them singletons. Sequenced: blood. The receptors stem from a woman between 45 and 65 years old with Graves' hyperthyroidism that later progressed to Graves' ophthalmopathy.

The sample holds many counts of this clonotype. J is TRBJ2-7 and V is TRBV25-1; 10 nucleotides match TRBD1. CDR1 is MGHDK and CDR2 is SYGVNS in the germline V gene. Trimming took 5 bases from V and 2 from J; bases not matched to a gene: 6. CDR3 length: 15 residues. The CDR3 loop reads CASSRAGTGAYEQYF. The CDR3 DNA reads TGTGCCAGCAGTAGGGCCGGGACAGGGGCCTACGAGCAGTACTTC.

This clonotype was detected many times. V gene TRBV18 combines with J gene TRBJ1-2, with D possibly matching TRBD1 (5 bases). The CDR3 is 16 amino acids. V was shortened by 6 bases and J by 4 bases, with 21 bases between the two germline ends. The germline gives CDR1 KGHSH, CDR2 LQKENI. The CDR3 DNA sequence: TGTGCCAGCTCGCCTGGGACGGGCAGGGCTTCCTATGGCTACACCTTC. Translation gives CASSPGTGRASYGYTF.